The 17 T cell receptor beta chains reported below all come from one sample, sequenced in a study of T cells in Graves' hyperthyroidism and ophthalmopathy (dated 2019 in TCRdb). The library relied on multiplex PCR. Sequencing instrument: Illumina HiSeq 2000. TCR beta CDR3 regions were amplified from RNA transcripts. The TCR CDR3 was subjected to a first round of RT-PCR using the HTBI primer set and the Qiagen OneStep RT-PCR kit. TCRdb reworked the public reads: Q25 trimming with fastp, MiXCR clone assembly, productive beta chains retained. Rows are combined by CDR3 protein, so each entry shows the most common genes and DNA. The sample includes hundreds of thousands of distinct CDR3 sequences, with roughly 20% observed a single time. The top ten constitute about 35% of the sample. The sequenced sample was blood. Receptors were obtained from a man aged 25-45 years with Graves' ophthalmopathy.

The gene calls are TRBV6-5 and TRBJ1-2, with 8 bases aligning to TRBD1. V lost 3 bases, J lost 2 bases, and 5 bases stayed unmatched. The CDR3 totals 15 residues. Germline V gene lookup returns CDR1 MNHEY and CDR2 SVGAGI. As DNA, the CDR3 is TGTGCCAGCAGTTATACCGGGACAGGCAACTATGGCTACACCTTC. Translated, it gives CASSYTGTGNYGYTF.

This clonotype was seen many times. This chain connects TRBV2 to TRBJ1-5; tentative D call: TRBD1 (5 bases). The CDR3 covers 16 residues. Germline CDR1 reads SNHLY; CDR2 reads FYNNEI. V lost 4 bases, J lost 5 bases, and 18 bases lay in between. The CDR3 is CASSGSPRVSDQPQHF. In DNA, the CDR3 is TGTGCCAGCAGTGGTTCCCCCAGGGTATCGGATCAGCCCCAGCATTTT.

Ten or more counts support this clonotype. The chain employs TRBV7-8 and TRBJ1-2; TRBD1 matches at 10 bases. Germline trimming cut 2 bases from V and 4 bases from J; bases unmatched to any gene: 7. Germline values: CDR1 SGHVS, CDR2 FQNEAQ. The length of the CDR3 is 16 residues. The CDR3 loop reads CASSLRTGGELYGYTF. The DNA of the CDR3 is TGTGCCAGCAGCTTAAGGACAGGGGGAGAACTCTATGGCTACACCTTC.

This clonotype was found a few times. CDR3 nucleotide sequence: TGTGCCAGCCTTCCCGGGACAGGGGGAGATGAGCAGTTCTTC. It yields the protein CASLPGTGGDEQFF. This chain uses TRBV12-3 or TRBV12-4 with TRBJ2-1, with 11 bases fitting TRBD1. The CDR3 has 14 amino acids. Trimming removed 8 bases from V and 8 bases from J; junction bases left unmatched: 8.

This clonotype occurred many times. The chain uses TRBV7-2 and TRBJ2-1; 8 bases match TRBD2. The CDR3 is 15 residues long. Germline CDR1 reads SGHTA; CDR2 reads FQGNSA. Trimming cost V 1 base and J 6 bases; bases outside gene matches: 5. The CDR3 sequence is CASSLDRAGVNEQFF. Written as DNA, the CDR3 is TGTGCCAGCAGCTTAGATCGAGCGGGAGTCAATGAGCAGTTCTTC. Using reference TRBV7-2 and TRBJ2-1 for the parts outside the CDR3, the full variable domain is GAGVSQSPSNKVTEKGKDVELRCDPISGHTALYWYRQSLGQGLEFLIYFQGNSAPDKSGLPSDRFSAERTGGSVSTLTIQRTQQEDSAVYLCASSLDRAGVNEQFFGPGTRLTVL.

The chain combines TRBV3-1 with TRBJ1-2; 9 positions match TRBD1. Germline trimming cut 0 bases from V and 8 bases from J; bases unmatched to any gene: 13. CDR3 size: 17 residues. CDR1 is LGHDT and CDR2 is YNNKEL in the germline V gene (reference sequence). CDR3 amino acids: CASSQEGSGTGFRGYTF. DNA for the CDR3: TGTGCCAGCAGCCAAGAGGGATCCGGGACAGGGTTTCGGGGCTACACCTTC.

The rearrangement joins TRBV10-3 to TRBJ2-1, with 9 positions matching TRBD2. CDR3 length: 16 amino acids. V lost 7 bases to trimming and J lost 4 bases; unmatched junction nucleotides: 11. Germline CDR1 ENHRY, CDR2 SYGVKD. CDR3 residues: CAIKPFAGGGYNEQFF. The CDR3 DNA reads TGTGCCATCAAACCTTTTGCGGGAGGGGGTTACAATGAGCAGTTCTTC.

This clonotype was detected many times. This rearrangement joins TRBV27 to TRBJ1-1; TRBD1 is a possible D gene (5 bases). The V end lost 2 bases, the J end lost 6 bases, and 13 bases lay between the germline ends. This CDR3 region has 14 residues. CDR1 and CDR2 (germline): MNHEY, SMNVEV (reference sequence). In nucleotides, the CDR3 is TGTGCCAGCAGTTTAGTTATGGGGCAGGCTGAAGCTTTCTTT. Translating it yields CASSLVMGQAEAFF.

This clonotype was recorded a few times. This chain links TRBV7-9 with TRBJ2-4, with D uncertain. The V end was cut by 4 bases, the J end by 0 bases, with 13 bases between. This CDR3 comprises 16 residues. CDR1 and CDR2 (germline): SEHNR, FQNEAQ (reference sequence). The CDR3: CASSSSRALAKNIQYF. For the CDR3, the DNA is TGTGCCAGCAGCTCCTCCCGGGCTCTAGCCAAAAACATTCAGTACTTC.

This chain connects TRBV28 to TRBJ1-5; D perhaps matches TRBD1 (5 bases). CDR1 and CDR2 from the germline V gene are MDHEN and SYDVKM. CDR3 length equals 14 residues. V lost 5 bases and J lost 7, with 15 bases in between. The CDR3 DNA is TGTGCCAGCAGTCCTACATGGGGCGGCCAGCCCCAGCATTTT. Translating it yields CASSPTWGGQPQHF. The variable domain in full, completed from reference TRBV28 and TRBJ1-5, reads DVKVTQSSRYLVKRTGEKVFLECVQDMDHENMFWYRQDPGLGLRLIYFSYDVKMKEKGDIPEGYSVSREKKERFSLILESASTNQTSMYLCASSPTWGGQPQHFGDGTRLSIL.

This clonotype appeared many times. The chain links TRBV18 to TRBJ2-7, with D possibly TRBD1 on 6 matching bases. Germline V gene data show CDR1 as KGHSH and CDR2 as LQKENI. This CDR3 contains 13 residues. Trimming pared 8 bases from V and 2 bases from J, leaving 13 bases between. The DNA of the CDR3 is TGTGCCAGCAGCCCCGACAGGACCTACGAGCAGTACTTC. Encoded protein: CASSPDRTYEQYF. The variable domain in full, completed from reference TRBV18 and TRBJ2-7, reads NAGVMQNPRHLVRRRGQEARLRCSPMKGHSHVYWYRQLPEEGLKFMVYLQKENIIDESGMPKERFSAEFPKEGPSILRIQQVVRGDSAAYFCASSPDRTYEQYFGPGTRLTVT.

This chain connects TRBV6-1 to TRBJ2-1; D possibly uses TRBD1 or TRBD2 (5 bases each). The CDR3 consists of 15 residues. The germline V gene encodes CDR1 MNHNS and CDR2 SASEGT. The ends were cut back, 6 bases at V and 5 bases at J, with 17 bases in the middle. In DNA, the CDR3 is TGTGCCAGCAGCCCGGGACGCCTGACCCACAATGAGCAGTTCTTC. Protein: CASSPGRLTHNEQFF.

In this sample, this clonotype turned up a few times. V usage is TRBV4-1 and J usage is TRBJ2-3; 14 positions match TRBD2. From germline, CDR1 is MGHRA and CDR2 YSYEKL. Unmatched junction bases numbered 4, after V lost 8 bases and J lost 3 bases. The CDR3 runs to 15 residues. CDR3 DNA sequence: TGCGCCAGCGGTGGGACTAGCGGGAGAACAGATACGCAGTATTTT. The encoded protein is CASGGTSGRTDTQYF.

V gene TRBV7-2 combines with J gene TRBJ2-1, with D tentatively TRBD2 (7 bases). The CDR3 covers 16 residues. Germline CDR1 is SGHTA and CDR2 is FQGNSA. V was pared by 5 bases and J by 8 bases, with 22 bases between. For the CDR3, the DNA is TGTGCCAGCAGCCATGCCACTCGGGGGGCTAGGGATGAGCAGTTCTTC. Translating it yields CASSHATRGARDEQFF.

This clonotype was seen ten or more times. The V gene is TRBV13, the J gene TRBJ1-1; D gene unclear. The germline V gene encodes CDR1 PRHDT and CDR2 FYEKMQ (reference sequence). V was pared by 6 bases and J by 0 bases, with 17 bases between. There are 16 residues in the CDR3. DNA of the CDR3: TGTGCCAGCAGTCCCCATGGCGGACGGCTGAACACTGAAGCTTTCTTT. Translation: CASSPHGGRLNTEAFF. Variable domain in full (rest from reference TRBV13 and TRBJ1-1): AAGVIQSPRHLIKEKRETATLKCYPIPRHDTVYWYQQGPGQDPQFLISFYEKMQSDKGSIPDRFSAQQFSDYHSELNMSSLELGDSALYFCASSPHGGRLNTEAFFGQGTRLTVV.

Notes on this clonotype: Just one base apart from a much larger clone, this may be a read error. V and J are TRBV28 and TRBJ2-1; 11 bases fit TRBD2. V shed 5 bases and J 2 bases; nucleotides not matched to a gene: 5. Germline V gene lookup returns CDR1 MDHEN and CDR2 SYDVKM. The CDR3 loop spans 16 amino acids. Written as DNA, the CDR3 is TGTGCCAGCAGTACCCTTAGCGGGAGGGCCTACAATGAGCAGTTCTTC. Translating gives CASSTLSGRAYNEQFF.

This clonotype was counted many times. The chain couples TRBV12-3 or TRBV12-4 to TRBJ2-3; 8 nucleotides match TRBD2. The CDR3 totals 14 residues. V gave up 5 bases and J gave up 4 bases; unmatched junction bases: 5. The CDR3 region has the DNA TGTGCCAGCAGTGGGACTAGTTCGGCAGATACGCAGTATTTT. Encoded protein: CASSGTSSADTQYF.